One and the same sample provided the 12 T cell receptor beta chains below, sequenced in a study of T cell repertoires in cytomegalovirus infection. Using its own MiXCR run on the reads, TCRdb lists one record per CDR3 protein. The table records more than 200,000 distinct CDR3 sequences, less than 9.5% of them present only once. Sequencing used PBMCs. These receptors were taken from a human donor in good health (CMV status not recorded). Some clones in this sample may be carry-over from other donors' samples.

The genes are TRBV15 and TRBJ1-2, with D possibly TRBD1 on 5 matching bases. The germline CDR1 and CDR2 sequences are LNHNV and YYDKDF (reference sequence). Trimming cost V 0 bases and J 5 bases, with 13 bases left between them. The CDR3 totals 15 residues. CDR3 DNA sequence: TGTGCCACCAGCAGAGATCGTTTAGGGGCGTATGGCTACACCTTC. Protein product: CATSRDRLGAYGYTF.

This clonotype was seen a few times. This chain uses TRBV6-1 with TRBJ2-1; D ambiguous. Germline V gene lookup returns CDR1 MNHNS and CDR2 SASEGT. The germline V and J ends were trimmed by 2 bases and 5 bases, with 10 bases remaining between them. The CDR3 has 14 residues. The CDR3: CASSELDTDNEQFF. The CDR3 coding sequence is TGTGCCAGCAGTGAACTTGACACCGACAATGAGCAGTTCTTC.

This clonotype was seen more than once but under ten times. The rearrangement joins TRBV2 to TRBJ1-2, with a tentative D call TRBD1 (6 bases). Germline assignment: CDR1 SNHLY and CDR2 FYNNEI. Trimming pared 6 bases from V and 4 bases from J, leaving 15 bases between. The CDR3 sequence is 14 residues long. Written as DNA, the CDR3 is TGTGCCAGCAGGGCGGGGGGCCTCCGCTATGGCTACACCTTC. The encoded protein is CASRAGGLRYGYTF.

There are a few counts of this clonotype. This chain links TRBV30 with TRBJ2-3; perhaps D is TRBD1 or TRBD2 (6 bases each). The CDR3 extends over 16 amino acids. Trimming cost V 2 bases and J 3 bases, with 18 bases left between them. The germline V gene encodes CDR1 GTSNPN and CDR2 SVGIG (reference sequence). The CDR3: CAWSPAPGGITDTQYF. The CDR3 region has the DNA TGTGCCTGGAGTCCCGCCCCCGGGGGCATAACAGATACGCAGTATTTT.

This clonotype was seen at least ten times. V usage is TRBV7-2 and J usage is TRBJ2-6; D possibly corresponds to TRBD2 (6 bases). CDR1 and CDR2 from the germline V gene are SGHTA and FQGNSA. Trimming stripped 1 base from V and 0 bases from J, with 10 bases between. This CDR3 region has 17 residues. The CDR3: CASSLVAGSSGANVLTF. The CDR3 bases are TGTGCCAGCAGCTTAGTGGCGGGAAGCTCTGGGGCCAACGTCCTGACTTTC.

The chain couples TRBV20-1 to TRBJ1-5; D is ambiguous. Germline V gene lookup returns CDR1 DFQATT and CDR2 SNEGSKA (reference sequence). V lost 4 bases and J lost 6, with 13 bases in between. The CDR3 consists of 13 residues. CDR3 sequence (DNA): TGCAGTGCTAACTCAGGCGTGGGTCAGCCCCAGCATTTT. Its translation is CSANSGVGQPQHF.

The chain links TRBV12-3 or TRBV12-4 to TRBJ2-7; 12 bases align to TRBD2. The CDR3 contains 15 residues. V shed 6 bases and J 3 bases; nucleotides not matched to a gene: 6. The DNA for the CDR3 is TGTGCCAGCAGCCTAACTAGCGGGAGGATCTACGAGCAGTACTTC. It encodes CASSLTSGRIYEQYF.

This clonotype has at least ten counts. The gene calls are TRBV12-3 or TRBV12-4 and TRBJ2-1; TRBD2 is a possible D gene (5 bases). The CDR3 length is 13 residues. Between the trimmed V and J ends, which lost 3 bases and 8 bases, there was a span of 11 bases. The CDR3 DNA reads as TGTGCCAGCAGTTTGGCGGGCGCCGATGAGCAGTTCTTC. It translates to CASSLAGADEQFF.

At least ten counts were recorded for this clonotype. V usage is TRBV7-2 and J usage is TRBJ1-4; D is possibly TRBD1 (5 bases). Germline CDR1 is SGHTA and CDR2 is FQGNSA. V gave up 5 bases and J gave up 0 bases, with 13 bases separating them. The CDR3 extends over 16 amino acids. DNA of the CDR3: TGTGCCAGCAGCCTCTCAGCCAGGGCAACTAATGAAAAACTGTTTTTT. Translation gives CASSLSARATNEKLFF.

The V call is TRBV5-1, the J call TRBJ2-1, with 7 positions matching TRBD2. Germline CDR1 reads SGHRS; CDR2 reads YFSETQ. CDR3 length: 16 residues. J gave up 2 bases and V 0 bases, and 5 bases lay outside the gene matches. CDR3 region: CASSLVSSGTYNEQFF. DNA for the CDR3: TGCGCCAGCAGCTTGGTCTCTAGCGGAACCTACAATGAGCAGTTCTTC.

This clonotype was detected ten times or more. The J gene is TRBJ2-1, the V gene TRBV11-2, with D uncertain. Between the trimmed V and J ends, which lost 1 base and 13 bases, there was a span of 8 bases. Looked up from germline, CDR1 is SGHAT and CDR2 is FQNNGV. The CDR3 loop spans 11 amino acids. CDR3 region: CASSLGPNQFF. CDR3 DNA sequence: TGTGCCAGCAGCTTAGGTCCAAATCAGTTCTTC.

Only a few counts were recorded for this clonotype. The rearrangement links TRBV14 to TRBJ1-6; D not certain. The CDR3 consists of 14 residues. Germline V gives CDR1 SGHDN, CDR2 FVKESK. V was clipped by 0 bases and J by 10 bases, with 10 bases between them. The CDR3 region has the DNA TGTGCCAGCAGCCAAGAATCCCAGAGCTCACCCCTCCACTTT. Its protein product is CASSQESQSSPLHF.